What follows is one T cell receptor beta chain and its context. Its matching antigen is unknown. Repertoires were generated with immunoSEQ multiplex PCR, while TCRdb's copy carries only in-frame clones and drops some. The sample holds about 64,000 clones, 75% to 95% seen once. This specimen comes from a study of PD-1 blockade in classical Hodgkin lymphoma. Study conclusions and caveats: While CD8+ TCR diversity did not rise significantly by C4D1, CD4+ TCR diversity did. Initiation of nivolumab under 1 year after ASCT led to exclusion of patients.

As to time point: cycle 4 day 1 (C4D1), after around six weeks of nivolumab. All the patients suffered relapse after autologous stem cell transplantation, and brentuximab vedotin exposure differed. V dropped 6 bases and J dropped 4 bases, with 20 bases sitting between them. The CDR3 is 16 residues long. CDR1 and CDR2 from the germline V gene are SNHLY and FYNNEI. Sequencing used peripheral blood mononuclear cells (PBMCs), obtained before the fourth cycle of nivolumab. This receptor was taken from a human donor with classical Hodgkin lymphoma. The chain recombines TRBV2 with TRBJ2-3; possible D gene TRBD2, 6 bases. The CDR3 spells CASSPSRAGPPDTQYF. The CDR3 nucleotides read TGTGCCAGCAGCCCATCGCGGGCGGGGCCACCAGATACGCAGTATTTT.